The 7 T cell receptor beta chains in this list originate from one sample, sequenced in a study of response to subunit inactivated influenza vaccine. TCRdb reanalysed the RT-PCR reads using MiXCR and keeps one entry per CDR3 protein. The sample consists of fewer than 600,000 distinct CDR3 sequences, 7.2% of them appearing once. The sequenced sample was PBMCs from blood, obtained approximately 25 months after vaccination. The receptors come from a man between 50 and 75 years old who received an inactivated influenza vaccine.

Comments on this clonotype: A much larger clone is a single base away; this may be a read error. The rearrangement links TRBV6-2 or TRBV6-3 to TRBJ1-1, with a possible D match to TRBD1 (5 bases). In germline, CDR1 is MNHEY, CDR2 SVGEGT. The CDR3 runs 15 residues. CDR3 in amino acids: CVSSYTMRGIIEAFF. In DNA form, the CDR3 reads TGTGTCAGCAGTTACACCATGCGGGGGATTATTGAAGCTTTCTTT.

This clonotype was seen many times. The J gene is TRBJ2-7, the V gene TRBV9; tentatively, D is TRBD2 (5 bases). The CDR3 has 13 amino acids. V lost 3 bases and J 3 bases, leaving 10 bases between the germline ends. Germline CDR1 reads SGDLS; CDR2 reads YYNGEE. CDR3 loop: CASSAPTSYEQYF. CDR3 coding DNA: TGTGCCAGCAGCGCCCCTACTAGCTACGAGCAGTACTTC.

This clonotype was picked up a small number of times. The CDR3: CSVEGGKGPHEQYF. DNA of the CDR3: TGCAGCGTTGAAGGTGGAAAGGGACCCCACGAGCAGTACTTC. The chain has TRBV29-1 and TRBJ2-7, with D possibly called TRBD1 or TRBD2 (5 bases each). CDR1 is SQVTM, CDR2 ANQGSEA, per germline. CDR3 length: 14 amino acids. V was cut by 1 base and J by 5 bases, with 15 bases left in between.

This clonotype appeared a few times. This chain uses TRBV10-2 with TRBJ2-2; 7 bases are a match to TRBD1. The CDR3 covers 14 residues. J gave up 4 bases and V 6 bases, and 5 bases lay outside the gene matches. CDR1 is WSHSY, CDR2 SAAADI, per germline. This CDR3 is CASRVQGSTGELFF. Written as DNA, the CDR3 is TGCGCCAGCAGAGTACAGGGGTCCACCGGGGAGCTGTTTTTT.

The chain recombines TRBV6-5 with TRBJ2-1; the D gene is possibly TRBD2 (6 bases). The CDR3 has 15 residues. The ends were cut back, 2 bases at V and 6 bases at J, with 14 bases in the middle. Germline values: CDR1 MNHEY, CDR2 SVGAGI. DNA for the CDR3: TGTGCCAGCAGTTACGGGCCTGGGGGGTTCAATGAGCAGTTCTTC. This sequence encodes CASSYGPGGFNEQFF.

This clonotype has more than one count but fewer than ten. CDR3: CSAGQGYNEQFF. The CDR3 DNA reads as TGCAGTGCTGGCCAGGGTTACAATGAGCAGTTCTTC. The rearrangement links TRBV20-1 to TRBJ2-1; tentative D call: TRBD1 (5 bases). CDR1 is DFQATT and CDR2 is SNEGSKA in the germline V gene (reference sequence). Between the trimmed V and J ends, which lost 5 bases and 4 bases, there was a span of 9 bases. The CDR3 runs 12 residues.

CDR3 sequence (DNA): TGCAGTGCTAGAGAAAGCGGGAGGGCCACCGGGGAGCTGTTTTTT. As protein: CSARESGRATGELFF. The chain recombines TRBV20-1 with TRBJ2-2, with 10 bases matching TRBD2. V was pared by 0 bases and J by 4 bases, with 2 bases of the junction left unmatched. The length of the CDR3 is 15 residues. Germline V gene sequence: CDR1 DFQATT, CDR2 SNEGSKA (reference sequence).